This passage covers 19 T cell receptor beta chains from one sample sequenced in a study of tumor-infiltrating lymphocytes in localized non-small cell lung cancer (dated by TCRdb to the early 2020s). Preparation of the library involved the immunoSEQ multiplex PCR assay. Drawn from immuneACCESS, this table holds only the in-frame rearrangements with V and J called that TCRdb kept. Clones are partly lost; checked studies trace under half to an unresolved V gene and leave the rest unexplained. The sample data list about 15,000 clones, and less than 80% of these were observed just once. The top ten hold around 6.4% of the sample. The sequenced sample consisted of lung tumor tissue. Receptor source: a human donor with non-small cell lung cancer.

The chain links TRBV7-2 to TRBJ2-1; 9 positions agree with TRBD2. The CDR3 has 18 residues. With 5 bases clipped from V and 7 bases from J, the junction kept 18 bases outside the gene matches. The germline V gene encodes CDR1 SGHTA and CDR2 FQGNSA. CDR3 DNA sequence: TGTGCCAGCAGCCTTAGAGAGGCGGGAGGGGATGGTCTTAATGAGCAGTTCTTC. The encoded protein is CASSLREAGGDGLNEQFF.

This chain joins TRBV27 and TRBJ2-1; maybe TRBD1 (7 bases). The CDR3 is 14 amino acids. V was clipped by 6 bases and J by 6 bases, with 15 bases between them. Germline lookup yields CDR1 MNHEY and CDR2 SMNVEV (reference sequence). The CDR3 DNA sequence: TGTGCCAGCAGAGGTGGCAGGGGGGCCAATGAGCAGTTCTTC. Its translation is CASRGGRGANEQFF.

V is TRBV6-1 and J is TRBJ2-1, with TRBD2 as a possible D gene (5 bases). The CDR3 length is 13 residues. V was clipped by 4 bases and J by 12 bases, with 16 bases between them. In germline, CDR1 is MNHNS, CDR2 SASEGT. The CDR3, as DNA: TGTGCCAGCAGTGGGGAGTTTGGGAATTCGCAGTTCTTC. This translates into CASSGEFGNSQFF.

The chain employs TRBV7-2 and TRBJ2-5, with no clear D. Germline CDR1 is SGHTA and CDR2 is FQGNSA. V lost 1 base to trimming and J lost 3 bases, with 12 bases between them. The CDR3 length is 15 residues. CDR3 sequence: CASSLGGSRKETQYF. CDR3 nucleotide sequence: TGTGCCAGCAGCTTAGGCGGTTCGAGGAAAGAGACCCAGTACTTC. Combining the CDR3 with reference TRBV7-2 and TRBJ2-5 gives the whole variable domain GAGVSQSPSNKVTEKGKDVELRCDPISGHTALYWYRQSLGQGLEFLIYFQGNSAPDKSGLPSDRFSAERTGGSVSTLTIQRTQQEDSAVYLCASSLGGSRKETQYFGPGTRLLVL.

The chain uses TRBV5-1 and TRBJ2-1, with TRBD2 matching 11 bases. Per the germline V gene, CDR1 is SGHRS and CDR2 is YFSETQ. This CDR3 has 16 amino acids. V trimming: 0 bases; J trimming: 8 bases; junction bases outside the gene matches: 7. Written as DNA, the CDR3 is TGCGCCAGCAGCTTGGAACTAGCGGGAGTGTATGATGAGCAGTTCTTC. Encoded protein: CASSLELAGVYDEQFF. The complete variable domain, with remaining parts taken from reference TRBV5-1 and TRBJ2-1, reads KAGVTQTPRYLIKTRGQQVTLSCSPISGHRSVSWYQQTPGQGLQFLFEYFSETQRNKGNFPGRFSGRQFSNSRSEMNVSTLELGDSALYLCASSLELAGVYDEQFFGPGTRLTVL.

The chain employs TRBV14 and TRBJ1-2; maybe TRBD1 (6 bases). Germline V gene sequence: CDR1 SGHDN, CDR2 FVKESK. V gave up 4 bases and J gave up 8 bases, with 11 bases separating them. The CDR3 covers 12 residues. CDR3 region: CASSPNREGYTF. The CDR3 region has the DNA TGTGCCAGCAGCCCTAACAGGGAAGGCTACACCTTC.

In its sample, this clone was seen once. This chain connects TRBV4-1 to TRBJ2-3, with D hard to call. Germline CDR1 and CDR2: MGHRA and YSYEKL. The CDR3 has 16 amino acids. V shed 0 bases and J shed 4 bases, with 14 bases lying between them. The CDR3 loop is CASSQEPRGSSDTQYF. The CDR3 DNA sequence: TGCGCCAGCAGCCAAGAACCCCGTGGTAGCTCAGATACGCAGTATTTT.

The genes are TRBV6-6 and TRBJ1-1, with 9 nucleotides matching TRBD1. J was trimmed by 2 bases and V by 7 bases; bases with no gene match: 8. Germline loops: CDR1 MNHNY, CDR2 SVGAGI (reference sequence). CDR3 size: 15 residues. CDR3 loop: CASTSRDRANTEAFF. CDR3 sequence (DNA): TGTGCCAGCACCTCCCGGGACAGGGCTAACACTGAAGCTTTCTTT.

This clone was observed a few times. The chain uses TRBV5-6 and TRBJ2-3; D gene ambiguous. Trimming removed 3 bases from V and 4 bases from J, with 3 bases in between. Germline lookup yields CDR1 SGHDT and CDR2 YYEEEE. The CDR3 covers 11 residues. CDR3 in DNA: TGTGCCAGCAGCTACTCAGATACGCAGTATTTT. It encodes CASSYSDTQYF.

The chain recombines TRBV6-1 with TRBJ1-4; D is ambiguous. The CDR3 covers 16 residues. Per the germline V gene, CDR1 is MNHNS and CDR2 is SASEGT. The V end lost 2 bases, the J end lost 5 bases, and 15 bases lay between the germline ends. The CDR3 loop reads CASSELRAELNEKLFF. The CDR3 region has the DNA TGTGCCAGCAGTGAATTGAGGGCAGAACTGAATGAAAAACTGTTTTTT.

The CDR3 bases are TGCGCCAGCAGCTTGGGTTCCAGCGGGACTTACGAGCAGTACTTC. Protein: CASSLGSSGTYEQYF. The chain joins TRBV5-1 to TRBJ2-7; 7 bases line up with TRBD2. The CDR3 spans 15 residues. Trimming removed 0 bases from V and 4 bases from J; junction bases left unmatched: 7. In germline, CDR1 is SGHRS, CDR2 YFSETQ.

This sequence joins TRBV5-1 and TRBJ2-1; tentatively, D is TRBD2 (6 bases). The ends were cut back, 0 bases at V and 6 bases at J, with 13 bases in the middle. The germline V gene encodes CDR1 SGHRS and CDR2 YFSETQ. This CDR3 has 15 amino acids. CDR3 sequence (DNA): TGCGCCAGCAGCTTGGGGGTAGCGGCAACCAATGAGCAGTTCTTC. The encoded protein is CASSLGVAATNEQFF.

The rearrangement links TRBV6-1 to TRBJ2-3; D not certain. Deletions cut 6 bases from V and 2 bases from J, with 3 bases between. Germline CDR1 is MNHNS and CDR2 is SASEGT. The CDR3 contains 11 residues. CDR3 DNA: TGTGCCAGCAGCCCCACAGATACGCAGTATTTT. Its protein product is CASSPTDTQYF.

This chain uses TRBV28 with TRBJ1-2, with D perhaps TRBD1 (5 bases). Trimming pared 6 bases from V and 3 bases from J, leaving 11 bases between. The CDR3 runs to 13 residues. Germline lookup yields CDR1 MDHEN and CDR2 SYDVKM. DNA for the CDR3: TGTGCCAGCAGAGGGGCCGTTTACTATGGCTACACCTTC. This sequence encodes CASRGAVYYGYTF.

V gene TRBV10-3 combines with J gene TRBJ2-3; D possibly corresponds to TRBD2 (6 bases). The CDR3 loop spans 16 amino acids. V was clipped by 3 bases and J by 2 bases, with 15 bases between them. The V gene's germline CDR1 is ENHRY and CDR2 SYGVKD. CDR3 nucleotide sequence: TGTGCCATCAGTGATAGGGGAGGATTGGACACAGATACGCAGTATTTT. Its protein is CAISDRGGLDTDTQYF.

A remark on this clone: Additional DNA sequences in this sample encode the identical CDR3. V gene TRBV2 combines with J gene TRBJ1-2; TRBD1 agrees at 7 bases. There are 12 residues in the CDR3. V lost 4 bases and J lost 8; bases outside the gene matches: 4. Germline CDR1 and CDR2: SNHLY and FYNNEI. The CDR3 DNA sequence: TGTGCCAGCAGTGGGGACAGCTACGGCTACACCTTC. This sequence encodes CASSGDSYGYTF.

The CDR3 DNA reads as TGTGCCAGCAGTGTGGCCTATCAGCCCCAGCATTTT. This codes for CASSVAYQPQHF. The chain has TRBV2 and TRBJ1-5; D uncertain. Trimming took off 4 bases at V and 5 bases at J, with 6 bases between the two ends. The CDR3 covers 12 residues. Germline CDR1 reads SNHLY; CDR2 reads FYNNEI.

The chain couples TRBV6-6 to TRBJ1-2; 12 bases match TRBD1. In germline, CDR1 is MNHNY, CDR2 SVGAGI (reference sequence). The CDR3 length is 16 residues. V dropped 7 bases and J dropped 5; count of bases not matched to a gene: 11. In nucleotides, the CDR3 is TGTGCCAGCATTAGGAGCGGGGACAGGGGGCTATATGGCTACACCTTC. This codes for CASIRSGDRGLYGYTF.

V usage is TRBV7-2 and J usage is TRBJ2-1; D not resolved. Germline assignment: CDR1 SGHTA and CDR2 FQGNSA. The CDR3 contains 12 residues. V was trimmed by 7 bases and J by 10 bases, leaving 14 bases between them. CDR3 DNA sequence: TGTGCCAGCACCTTGACCTGGGGAGAGCAGTTCTTC. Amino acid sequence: CASTLTWGEQFF.